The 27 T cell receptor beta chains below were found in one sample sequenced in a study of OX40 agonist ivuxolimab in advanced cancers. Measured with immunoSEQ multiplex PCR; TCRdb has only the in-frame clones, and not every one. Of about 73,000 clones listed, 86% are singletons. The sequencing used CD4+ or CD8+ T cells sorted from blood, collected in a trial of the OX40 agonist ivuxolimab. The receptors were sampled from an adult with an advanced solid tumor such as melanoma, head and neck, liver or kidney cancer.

The CDR3 loop is CASSLGWGARDTQYF. CDR3 nucleotides: TGTGCCAGCAGCTTAGGTTGGGGGGCGAGAGATACGCAGTATTTT. The rearrangement uses TRBV7-2 and TRBJ2-3; either TRBD1 or TRBD2 may fit D (6 bases each). Germline CDR1 is SGHTA and CDR2 is FQGNSA. There are 15 residues in the CDR3. The germline V and J ends were trimmed by 1 base and 5 bases, with 13 bases remaining between them.

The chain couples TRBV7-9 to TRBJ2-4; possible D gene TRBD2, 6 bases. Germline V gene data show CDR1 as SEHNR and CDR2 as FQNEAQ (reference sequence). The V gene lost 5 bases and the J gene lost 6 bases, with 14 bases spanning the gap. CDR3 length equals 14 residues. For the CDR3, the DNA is TGTGCCAGCAGCGTCGCCAGGGAGGTAAACATTCAGTACTTC. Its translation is CASSVAREVNIQYF.

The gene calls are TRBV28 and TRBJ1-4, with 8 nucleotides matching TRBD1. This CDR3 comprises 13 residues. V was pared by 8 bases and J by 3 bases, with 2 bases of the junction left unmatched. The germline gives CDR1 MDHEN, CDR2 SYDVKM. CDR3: CASLQGANEKLFF. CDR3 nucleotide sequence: TGTGCCAGCCTACAGGGGGCTAATGAAAAACTGTTTTTT.

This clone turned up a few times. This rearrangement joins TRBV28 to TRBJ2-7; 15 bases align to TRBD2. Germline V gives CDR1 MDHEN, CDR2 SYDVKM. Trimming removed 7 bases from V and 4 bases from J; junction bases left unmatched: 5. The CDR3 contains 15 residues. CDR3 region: CASTDGTSGGYEQYF. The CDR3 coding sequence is TGTGCCAGCACCGACGGGACTAGCGGGGGGTACGAGCAGTACTTC.

In DNA form, the CDR3 reads TGTGCCAGCAGTCCTCTGACAGGGGATTCACCCCTCCACTTT. Amino acid sequence: CASSPLTGDSPLHF. The chain uses TRBV2 and TRBJ1-6; 8 bases agree with TRBD1. CDR1 is SNHLY, CDR2 FYNNEI, per germline. V gave up 5 bases and J gave up 8 bases; unmatched junction bases: 5. The CDR3 is made up of 14 amino acids.

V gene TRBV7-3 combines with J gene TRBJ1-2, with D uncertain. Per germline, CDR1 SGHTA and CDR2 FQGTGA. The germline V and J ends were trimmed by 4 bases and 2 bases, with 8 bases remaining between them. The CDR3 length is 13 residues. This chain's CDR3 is CASSSLANYGYTF. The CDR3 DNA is TGTGCCAGCAGCTCACTGGCAAACTATGGCTACACCTTC.

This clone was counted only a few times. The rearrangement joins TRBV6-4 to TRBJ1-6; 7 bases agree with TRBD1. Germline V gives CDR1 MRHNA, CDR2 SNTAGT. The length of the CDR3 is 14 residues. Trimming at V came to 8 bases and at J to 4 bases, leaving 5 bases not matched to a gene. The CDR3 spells CASRAGQYNSPLHF. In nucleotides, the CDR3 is TGTGCCAGCCGAGCGGGACAGTATAATTCACCCCTCCACTTT.

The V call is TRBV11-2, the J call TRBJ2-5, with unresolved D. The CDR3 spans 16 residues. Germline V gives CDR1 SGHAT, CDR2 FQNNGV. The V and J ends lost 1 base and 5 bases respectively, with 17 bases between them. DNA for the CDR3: TGTGCCAGCAGCTTAGGACGCACTCAGGTACATGAGACCCAGTACTTC. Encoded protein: CASSLGRTQVHETQYF.

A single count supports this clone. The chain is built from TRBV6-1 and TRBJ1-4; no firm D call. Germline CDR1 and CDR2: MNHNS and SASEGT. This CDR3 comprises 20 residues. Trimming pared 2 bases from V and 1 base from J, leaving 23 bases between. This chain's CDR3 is CASSERVTGFTTLTNEKLFF. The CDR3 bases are TGTGCCAGCAGTGAACGGGTTACCGGGTTCACCACCTTAACTAATGAAAAACTGTTTTTT.

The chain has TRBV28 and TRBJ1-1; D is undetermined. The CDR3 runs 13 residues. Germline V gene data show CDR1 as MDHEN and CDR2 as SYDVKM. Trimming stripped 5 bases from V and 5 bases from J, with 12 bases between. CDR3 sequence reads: CASSLQIKTEAFF. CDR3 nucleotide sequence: TGTGCCAGCAGTCTACAGATTAAGACTGAAGCTTTCTTT.

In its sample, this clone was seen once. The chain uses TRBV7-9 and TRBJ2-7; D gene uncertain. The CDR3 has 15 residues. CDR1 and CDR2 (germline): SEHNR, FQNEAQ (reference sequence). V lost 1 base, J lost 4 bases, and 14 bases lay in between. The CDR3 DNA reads TGTGCCAGCAGCTTAGTAATGTCCCCGGAGTACGAGCAGTACTTC. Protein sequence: CASSLVMSPEYEQYF.

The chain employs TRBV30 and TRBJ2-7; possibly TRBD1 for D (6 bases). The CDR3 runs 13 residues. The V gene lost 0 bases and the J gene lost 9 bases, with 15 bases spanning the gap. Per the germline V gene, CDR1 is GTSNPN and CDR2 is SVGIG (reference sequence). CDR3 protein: CAWSVRGQRGQYF. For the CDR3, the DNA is TGTGCCTGGAGTGTACGCGGACAGCGAGGGCAGTACTTC.

CDR3 in DNA: TGTGCCAGCAGCTTAGAGGGCCAGAACTACAATGAGCAGTTCTTC. Its protein is CASSLEGQNYNEQFF. V is TRBV7-2 and J is TRBJ2-1; D unclear. Trimming took 1 base from V and 3 from J, leaving 10 bases between them. The length of the CDR3 is 15 residues. The germline V gene has CDR1 SGHTA and CDR2 FQGNSA.

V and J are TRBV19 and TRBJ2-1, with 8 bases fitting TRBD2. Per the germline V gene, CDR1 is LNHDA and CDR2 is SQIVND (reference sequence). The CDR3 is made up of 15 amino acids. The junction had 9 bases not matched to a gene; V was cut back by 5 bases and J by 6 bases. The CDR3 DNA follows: TGTGCCAGTAGTCCCCCAGCGGGAGTCTCCAATGAGCAGTTCTTC. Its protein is CASSPPAGVSNEQFF.

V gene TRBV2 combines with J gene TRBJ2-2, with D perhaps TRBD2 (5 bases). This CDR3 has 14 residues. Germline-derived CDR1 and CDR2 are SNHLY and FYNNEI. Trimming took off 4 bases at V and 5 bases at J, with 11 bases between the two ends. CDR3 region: CASSVGGSTGELFF. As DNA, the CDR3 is TGTGCCAGCAGTGTCGGTGGGAGTACCGGGGAGCTGTTTTTT.

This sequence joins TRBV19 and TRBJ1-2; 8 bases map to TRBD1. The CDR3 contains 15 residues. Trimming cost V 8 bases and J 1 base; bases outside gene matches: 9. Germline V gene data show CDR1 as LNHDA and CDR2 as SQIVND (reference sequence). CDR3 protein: CASRTGPLLNYGYTF. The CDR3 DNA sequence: TGTGCCAGTCGGACAGGGCCCTTACTTAACTATGGCTACACCTTC.

CDR3 DNA: TGTGCCAGCAGCTTGGATCACAGGGCGGAGAACACTGAAGCTTTCTTT. Translation: CASSLDHRAENTEAFF. The V call is TRBV5-4, the J call TRBJ1-1; TRBD1 might be the D (6 bases). V lost 0 bases and J lost 1, with 13 bases in between. This CDR3 spans 16 amino acids. Per germline, CDR1 SGHNT and CDR2 YYREEE (reference sequence). The full variable domain, with the rest looked up from reference TRBV5-4 and TRBJ1-1, is ETGVTQSPTHLIKTRGQQVTLRCSSQSGHNTVSWYQQALGQGPQFIFQYYREEENGRGNFPPRFSGLQFPNYSSELNVNALELDDSALYLCASSLDHRAENTEAFFGQGTRLTVV.

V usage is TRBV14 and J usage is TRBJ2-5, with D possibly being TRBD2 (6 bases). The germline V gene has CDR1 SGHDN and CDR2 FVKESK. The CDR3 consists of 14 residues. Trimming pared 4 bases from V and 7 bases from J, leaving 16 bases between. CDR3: CASSLTGRTVTQYF. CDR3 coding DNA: TGTGCCAGCAGCCTGACTGGGAGGACGGTGACCCAGTACTTC.

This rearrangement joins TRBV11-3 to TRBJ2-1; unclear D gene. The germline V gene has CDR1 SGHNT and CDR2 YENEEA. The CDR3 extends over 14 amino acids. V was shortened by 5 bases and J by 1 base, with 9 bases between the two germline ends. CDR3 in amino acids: CASSTGGSYNEQFF. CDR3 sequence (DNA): TGTGCCAGCAGCACCGGTGGGTCCTACAATGAGCAGTTCTTC. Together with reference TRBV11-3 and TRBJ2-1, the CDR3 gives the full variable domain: EAGVVQSPRYKIIEKKQPVAFWCNPISGHNTLYWYLQNLGQGPELLIRYENEEAVDDSQLPKDRFSAERLKGVDSTLKIQPAELGDSAVYLCASSTGGSYNEQFFGPGTRLTVL.

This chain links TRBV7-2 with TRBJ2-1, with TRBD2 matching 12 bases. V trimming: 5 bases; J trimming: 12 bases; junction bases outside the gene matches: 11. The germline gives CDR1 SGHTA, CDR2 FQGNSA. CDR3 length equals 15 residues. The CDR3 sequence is CASSPPSGGAFLQFF. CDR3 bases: TGTGCCAGCAGCCCGCCTAGCGGGGGGGCCTTTTTGCAGTTCTTC.

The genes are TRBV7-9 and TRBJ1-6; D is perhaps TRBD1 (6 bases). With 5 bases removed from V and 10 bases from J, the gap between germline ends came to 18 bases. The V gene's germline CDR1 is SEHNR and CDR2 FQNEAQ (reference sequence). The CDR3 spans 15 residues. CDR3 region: CASSRQDSRKSPLHF. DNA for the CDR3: TGTGCCAGCAGCCGACAGGACAGTCGGAAATCACCCCTCCACTTT.

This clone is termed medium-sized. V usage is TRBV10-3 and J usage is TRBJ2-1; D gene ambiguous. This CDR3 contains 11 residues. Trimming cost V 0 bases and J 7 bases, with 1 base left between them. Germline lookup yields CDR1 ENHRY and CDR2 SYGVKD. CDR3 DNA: TGTGCCATCAGTGAGTCGAATGAGCAGTTCTTC. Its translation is CAISESNEQFF.

The chain's CDR3 is CASNSLERPPYEQYF. The CDR3 coding sequence is TGTGCCAGTAATAGTTTGGAGAGGCCTCCCTACGAGCAGTACTTC. The chain recombines TRBV19 with TRBJ2-7; unclear D gene. This CDR3 is built from 15 residues. Germline values: CDR1 LNHDA, CDR2 SQIVND (reference sequence). V dropped 7 bases and J dropped 2 bases, with 18 bases sitting between them. The full variable domain, in which reference TRBV19 and TRBJ2-7 provide the parts outside the CDR3, is DGGITQSPKYLFRKEGQNVTLSCEQNLNHDAMYWYRQDPGQGLRLIYYSQIVNDFQKGDIAEGYSVSREKKESFPLTVTSAQKNPTAFYLCASNSLERPPYEQYFGPGTRLTVT.

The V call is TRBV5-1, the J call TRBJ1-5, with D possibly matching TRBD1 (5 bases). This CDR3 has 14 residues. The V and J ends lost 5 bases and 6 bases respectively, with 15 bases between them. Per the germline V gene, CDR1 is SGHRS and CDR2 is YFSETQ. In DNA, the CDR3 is TGCGCCAGCAGTCTTACTGGGGGAGTTCAGCCCCAGCATTTT. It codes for CASSLTGGVQPQHF. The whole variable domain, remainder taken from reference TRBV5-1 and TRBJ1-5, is KAGVTQTPRYLIKTRGQQVTLSCSPISGHRSVSWYQQTPGQGLQFLFEYFSETQRNKGNFPGRFSGRQFSNSRSEMNVSTLELGDSALYLCASSLTGGVQPQHFGDGTRLSIL.

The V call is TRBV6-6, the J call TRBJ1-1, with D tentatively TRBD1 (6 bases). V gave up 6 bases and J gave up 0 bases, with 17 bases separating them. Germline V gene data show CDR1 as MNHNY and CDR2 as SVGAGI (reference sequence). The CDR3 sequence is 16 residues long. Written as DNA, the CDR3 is TGTGCCAGCAGACACTGGCGAACAGGGCTGAACACTGAAGCTTTCTTT. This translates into CASRHWRTGLNTEAFF.

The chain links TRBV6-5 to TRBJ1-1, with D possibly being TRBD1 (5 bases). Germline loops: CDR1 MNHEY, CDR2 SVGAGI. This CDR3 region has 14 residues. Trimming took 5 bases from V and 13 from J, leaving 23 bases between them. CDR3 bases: TGTGCCAGCAGTCTAGCCTCGATAAAGGGGTATGTTTTCTTT. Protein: CASSLASIKGYVFF.

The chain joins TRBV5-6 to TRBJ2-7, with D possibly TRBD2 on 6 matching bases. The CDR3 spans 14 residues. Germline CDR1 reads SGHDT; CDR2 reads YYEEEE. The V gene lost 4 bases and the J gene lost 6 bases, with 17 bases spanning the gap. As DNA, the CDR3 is TGTGCCAGCAGCCCCGCCTCTAGCGTAGGCGAGCAGTACTTC. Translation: CASSPASSVGEQYF. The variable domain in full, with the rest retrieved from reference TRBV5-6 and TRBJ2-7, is DAGVTQSPTHLIKTRGQQVTLRCSPKSGHDTVSWYQQALGQGPQFIFQYYEEEERQRGNFPDRFSGHQFPNYSSELNVNALLLGDSALYLCASSPASSVGEQYFGPGTRLTVT.